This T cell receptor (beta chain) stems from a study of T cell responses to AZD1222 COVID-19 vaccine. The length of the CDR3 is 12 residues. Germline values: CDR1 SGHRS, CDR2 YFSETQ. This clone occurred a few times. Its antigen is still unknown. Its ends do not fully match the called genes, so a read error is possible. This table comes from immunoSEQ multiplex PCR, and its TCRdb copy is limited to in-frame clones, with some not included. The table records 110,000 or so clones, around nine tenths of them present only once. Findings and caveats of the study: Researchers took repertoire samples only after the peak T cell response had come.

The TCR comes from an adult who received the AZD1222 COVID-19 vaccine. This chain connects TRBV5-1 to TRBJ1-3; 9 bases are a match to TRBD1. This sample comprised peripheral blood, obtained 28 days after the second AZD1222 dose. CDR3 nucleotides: TGCGCCAGCAGCCCAGATGGGACAGGGTCGGATTTT. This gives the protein CASSPDGTGSDF.